These T cell receptor beta chains were read from a single sample in a study of graft-versus-host responses after intestinal transplantation. Antigens of these TCRs are unknown. TCRdb's table, derived via immunoSEQ multiplex PCR, lists solely in-frame clones and lacks some. The data show over 55,000 clones, with roughly 84% seen just once and 0.39% held by the top ten. Sequencing was performed on unstimulated CD4+ T cells sorted from spleen or lymph node cells, taken before transplant. These receptors were taken from a human donor who was the organ donor for an intestinal transplant. Both conserved end residues are part of each CDR3. The D gene is left open where the match is weak. Size is omitted from some rows. Given values are once, few, many or a class for expanded clones.

J,V,D,size,DNA,CDR3
TRBJ1-6,TRBV5-6,.,.,TGTGCCAGCAGCTCGGCGGGGAATTCACCCCTCCACTTT,CASSSAGNSPLHF
TRBJ1-1,TRBV21-1,.,.,TGTGCCAGCAGCAAAGTCTTAGGGGGAGCTTTCTTT,CASSKVLGGAFF
TRBJ1-5,TRBV27,.,few,TGTGCCAGCAGTTTGGAGTCGGGCGGGGGCCAGCCCCAGCATTTT,CASSLESGGGQPQHF
TRBJ1-2,TRBV6-1,.,few,TGTGCCAGCAGCCGCCAGCAGGGCTATGGCTACACCTTC,CASSRQQGYGYTF
TRBJ2-4,TRBV5-1,.,.,TGCGCCAGCAGCCCACAGGGGGGGGAAAACATTCAGTACTTC,CASSPQGGENIQYF
TRBJ1-6,TRBV15,.,.,TGTGCCACCAGCAGAGACAGCTCCTATAATTCACCCCTCCACTTT,CATSRDSSYNSPLHF
TRBJ1-1,TRBV7-9,.,.,TGTGCCAGCAGCTTAGGCCGGGAAGCTTTCTTT,CASSLGREAFF
TRBJ1-6,TRBV2,.,.,TGTGCCAGCAGTGAAACAGGGCCTAATTCACCCCTCCACTTT,CASSETGPNSPLHF
TRBJ2-2,TRBV4-1,TRBD2,.,TGCGCCAGCAGATTCGGGGGGACCACCGGGGAGCTGTTTTTT,CASRFGGTTGELFF
TRBJ1-2,TRBV18,.,.,TGTGCCAGCTCCCTTAACCCAGGTCAGGATGGCTACACCTTC,CASSLNPGQDGYTF
TRBJ1-6,TRBV15,TRBD1,once,TGTGCCACCAGCAGATCCGAGGGACAGACTAATTCACCCCTCCACTTT,CATSRSEGQTNSPLHF
TRBJ1-5,TRBV28,.,.,TGTGCCAGCAGTCCAGGGGAATTCGGCAATCAGCCCCAGCATTTT,CASSPGEFGNQPQHF
TRBJ1-2,TRBV5-1,TRBD1,once,TGCGCCAGCAGCTTGGGGGGACAGTATGGCTACACCTTC,CASSLGGQYGYTF
TRBJ2-3,TRBV11-2,.,.,TGTGCCAGCAGCTTAGCGGTGGATACGCAGTATTTT,CASSLAVDTQYF
TRBJ2-5,TRBV30,.,few,TGTGCCTGGAGCGGCCAGGGCCTCCCCCAGTACTTC,CAWSGQGLPQYF
TRBJ2-5,TRBV5-6,.,.,TGTGCCAGCAGCGCGCCGCGGAGGGGGCATCAAGAGACCCAGTACTTC,CASSAPRRGHQETQYF
TRBJ2-3,TRBV10-1,.,.,TGCGCCAGCAGTGAGTCCGGGGTATTAGCCGCAGATACGCAGTATTTT,CASSESGVLAADTQYF
TRBJ1-5,TRBV6-1,.,.,TGTGCCAGCAGTGAAGCGTCAGGGGTTCCGGGCAATCAGCCCCAGCATTTT,CASSEASGVPGNQPQHF
TRBJ2-6,TRBV4-3,TRBD1,once,TGCGCCAGCAGCCAAGACCGCGGGGGACAGGGATTCTCTGGGGCCAACGTCCTGACTTTC,CASSQDRGGQGFSGANVLTF